This is a list of T cell receptor beta chains from one sample in a study of identical twins. TCRdb independently ran MiXCR on the 5' RACE reads; one entry per CDR3 protein. Of 400,000 to 550,000 distinct CDR3 sequences detected, 14% appear once; the ten largest clones hold approximately 1%. The data also belong to a second study, concerning yellow fever vaccine responses in identical twins.

Sequencing input: CD4+ T cells sorted from blood. These TCRs come from a woman aged 18-29 years in good health. Both conserved end residues are part of each CDR3. The D gene is left open where the match is weak. The size entry is marked missing in some rows and otherwise reads once, few, many or a size class.

CDR3nt: TGCGCCAGCAGCCAGGGTAGCGGGGGGCCTGTCTACGAGCAGTACTTC
CDR3aa: CASSQGSGGPVYEQYF
d_gene: TRBD2
v_gene: TRBV5-1
j_gene: TRBJ2-7
abundance: -

CDR3nt: TGCGCCAGCAGCTTATACGACAGGGGAAGGACTGAAGCTTTCTTT
CDR3aa: CASSLYDRGRTEAFF
d_gene: TRBD1
v_gene: TRBV5-1
j_gene: TRBJ1-1
abundance: many

CDR3nt: TGTGCCAGCAGGGCGGGGCTCGAGGCGCAGTATTTT
CDR3aa: CASRAGLEAQYF
d_gene: -
v_gene: TRBV12-3/TRBV12-4
j_gene: TRBJ2-3
abundance: few

CDR3nt: TGTGCCAGCAGCTTAACTGGTGGGGTCACTGAAGCTTTCTTT
CDR3aa: CASSLTGGVTEAFF
d_gene: -
v_gene: TRBV7-2
j_gene: TRBJ1-1
abundance: few

CDR3nt: TGTGCCAGCAGCTTAGTAGGAGAGCCGGGGAGTCAGCCCCAGCATTTT
CDR3aa: CASSLVGEPGSQPQHF
d_gene: -
v_gene: TRBV7-9
j_gene: TRBJ1-5
abundance: many

CDR3nt: TGTGCCAGCAGCCAAGCGACAGGGCGCTATGGCTACACCTTC
CDR3aa: CASSQATGRYGYTF
d_gene: TRBD1
v_gene: TRBV3-1
j_gene: TRBJ1-2
abundance: few

CDR3nt: TGTGCCAGCAGTTTAGCGGGCCTCGGACAGTCTGGGGAGCTGTTTTTT
CDR3aa: CASSLAGLGQSGELFF
d_gene: -
v_gene: TRBV12-3/TRBV12-4
j_gene: TRBJ2-2
abundance: many

CDR3nt: TGTGCCAGCAGCTCCCGACCACCGGGAGGACCAAGCACAGATACGCAGTATTTT
CDR3aa: CASSSRPPGGPSTDTQYF
d_gene: TRBD2
v_gene: TRBV11-2
j_gene: TRBJ2-3
abundance: -

CDR3nt: TGCAGTGCTAGAGGCGGTCTAGAGACCCAGTACTTC
CDR3aa: CSARGGLETQYF
d_gene: -
v_gene: TRBV20-1
j_gene: TRBJ2-5
abundance: few

CDR3nt: TGTGCCACCAGCAGAGACACAGATACGCAGTATTTT
CDR3aa: CATSRDTDTQYF
d_gene: -
v_gene: TRBV15
j_gene: TRBJ2-3
abundance: few

CDR3nt: TGTGCCAGCAGTTTATCGGCGGGGGGGCCCTACGAGCAGTACTTC
CDR3aa: CASSLSAGGPYEQYF
d_gene: TRBD2
v_gene: TRBV12-3/TRBV12-4
j_gene: TRBJ2-7
abundance: -

CDR3nt: TGTGCCAGCAGCCCAACCCCCGTAGGGTCCTATAATTCACCCCTCCACTTT
CDR3aa: CASSPTPVGSYNSPLHF
d_gene: -
v_gene: TRBV14
j_gene: TRBJ1-6
abundance: -

CDR3nt: TGCGCCAGCAGCCAAGGACGGCGGGCCGAGGGCCAAGAGACCCAGTACTTC
CDR3aa: CASSQGRRAEGQETQYF
d_gene: -
v_gene: TRBV4-3
j_gene: TRBJ2-5
abundance: few

CDR3nt: TGTGCCAGCAGCCCCGCGGGACTAGCGGGACTGGAGCAGTTCTTC
CDR3aa: CASSPAGLAGLEQFF
d_gene: TRBD2
v_gene: TRBV3-1
j_gene: TRBJ2-1
abundance: few

CDR3nt: TGCGCCAGCAGCCAAGACGCCCTAGGGTCGGGTCGCACAGATACGCAGTATTTT
CDR3aa: CASSQDALGSGRTDTQYF
d_gene: -
v_gene: TRBV4-3
j_gene: TRBJ2-3
abundance: -

CDR3nt: TGTGCCAGCAGTTACGGGACAGTAAACACTGAAGCTTTCTTT
CDR3aa: CASSYGTVNTEAFF
d_gene: TRBD1
v_gene: TRBV6-5
j_gene: TRBJ1-1
abundance: -

CDR3nt: TGTGCCATCACTAGAACAGGGGCTGGATCAGATACGCAGTATTTT
CDR3aa: CAITRTGAGSDTQYF
d_gene: TRBD1
v_gene: TRBV10-3
j_gene: TRBJ2-3
abundance: few